The clone carrying this T cell receptor beta chain was found a few times. Its antigen is still unknown. The entry originates in a study of beta chain features in type 1 diabetes. Study findings and constraints: A moderate, significant TCRB CDR3 shortening appeared in type 1 diabetes across four CD4+ subsets. For type 1 diabetes patients, VDJ junctions showed fewer insertions and more deletions. Compared with healthy donors, patients appeared to share more similar naive, central memory and regulatory TCRB repertoires. High-TCR-expressing cells could be over-represented by cDNA sequencing.

Of the isolated RNA, all was reverse transcribed, and so the sequenced material was expressed TCRB transcripts. Sequenced by immunoSEQ multiplex PCR; TCRdb stores in-frame clones only, minus some. The sample shows 810,000 or so clones, 17% of them seen only once. This CDR3 has 17 amino acids. J lost 0 bases, V lost 0 bases, and 6 bases had no gene match. In germline, CDR1 is SGHNT, CDR2 YYREEE (reference sequence). The J gene is TRBJ1-2, the V gene TRBV5-4, with TRBD1 matching over 9 bases. This TCR was recovered from a woman younger than 35 in good health. Sequencing was performed on naive CD4+ T cells from blood. The CDR3: CASSLGGQGTANYGYTF. Written as DNA, the CDR3 is TGTGCCAGCAGCTTGGGGGGACAGGGTACAGCTAACTATGGCTACACCTTC.